The following is a TCR beta chain sequence with its context. Its antigen is unidentified. The sample is drawn from a study of T cells in Graves' hyperthyroidism and ophthalmopathy. This CDR3 comprises 15 residues. V lost 5 bases and J 0 bases, leaving 13 bases between the germline ends. The germline V gene has CDR1 SGHTA and CDR2 FQGNSA. It was RNA transcripts that yielded the amplified TCR beta CDR3 regions. First-round RT-PCR of the TCR CDR3 relied on the HTBI primer set. TCRdb re-analysed the multiplex PCR reads in MiXCR, keeping a single row per CDR3 protein. The sample lists 550,000 to 700,000 distinct CDR3 sequences; roughly 14% were seen once. General observations from the study: Blood also showed most of the thyroid clonotypes that were expanded above 0.001.

The receptor was derived from a woman between 35 and 50 years old with Graves' ophthalmopathy. The chain has TRBV7-2 and TRBJ1-1, with D unresolved. Sequencing input: blood. The CDR3 nucleotides read TGTGCCAGCAGCGCCGATAGCTACATGAACACTGAAGCTTTCTTT. Translating gives CASSADSYMNTEAFF.